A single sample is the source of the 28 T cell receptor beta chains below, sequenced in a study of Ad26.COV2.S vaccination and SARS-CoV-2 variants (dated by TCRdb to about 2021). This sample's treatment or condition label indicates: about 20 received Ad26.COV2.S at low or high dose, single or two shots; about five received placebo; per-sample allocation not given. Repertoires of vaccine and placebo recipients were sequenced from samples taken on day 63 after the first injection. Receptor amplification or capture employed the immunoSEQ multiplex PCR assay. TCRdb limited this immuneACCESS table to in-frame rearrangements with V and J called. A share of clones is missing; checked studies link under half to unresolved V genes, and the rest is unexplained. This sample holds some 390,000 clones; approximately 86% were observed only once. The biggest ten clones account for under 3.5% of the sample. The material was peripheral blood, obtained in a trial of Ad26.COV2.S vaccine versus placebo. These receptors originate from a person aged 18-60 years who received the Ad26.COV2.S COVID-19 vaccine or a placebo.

The CDR3 DNA reads as TGTGCCAGTAGGAAAGGAGTCGGGGCCAACGTCCTGACTTTC. Protein: CASRKGVGANVLTF. V and J are TRBV19 and TRBJ2-6, with D unresolved. CDR3 size: 14 residues. Trimming took 6 bases from V and 4 from J, leaving 10 bases between them. CDR1 is LNHDA and CDR2 is SQIVND in the germline V gene (reference sequence).

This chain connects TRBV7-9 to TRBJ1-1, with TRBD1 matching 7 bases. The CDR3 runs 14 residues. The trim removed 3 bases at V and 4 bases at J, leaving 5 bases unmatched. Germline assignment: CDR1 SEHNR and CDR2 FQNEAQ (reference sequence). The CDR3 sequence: CASSFTGVFTEAFF. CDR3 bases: TGTGCCAGCAGCTTCACAGGGGTTTTCACTGAAGCTTTCTTT.

The CDR3 bases are TGTGCCAGCAGCTCCTGGAAACATAACACCGGGGAGCTGTTTTTT. Protein: CASSSWKHNTGELFF. The chain has TRBV11-2 and TRBJ2-2; D uncertain. The CDR3 spans 15 residues. Trimming took off 4 bases at V and 2 bases at J, with 11 bases between the two ends. Germline-derived CDR1 and CDR2 are SGHAT and FQNNGV.

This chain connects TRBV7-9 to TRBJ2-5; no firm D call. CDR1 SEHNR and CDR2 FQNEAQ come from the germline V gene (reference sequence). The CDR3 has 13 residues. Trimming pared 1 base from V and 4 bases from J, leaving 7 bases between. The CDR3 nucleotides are TGTGCCAGCAGCTTAGTAGTAGGAGAGACCCAGTACTTC. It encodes CASSLVVGETQYF.

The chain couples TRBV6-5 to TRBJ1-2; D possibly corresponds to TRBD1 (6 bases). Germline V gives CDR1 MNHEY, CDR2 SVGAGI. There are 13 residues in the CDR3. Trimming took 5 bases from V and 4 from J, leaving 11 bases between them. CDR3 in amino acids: CASSRTATYGYTF. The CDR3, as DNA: TGTGCCAGCAGTCGGACAGCCACCTATGGCTACACCTTC.

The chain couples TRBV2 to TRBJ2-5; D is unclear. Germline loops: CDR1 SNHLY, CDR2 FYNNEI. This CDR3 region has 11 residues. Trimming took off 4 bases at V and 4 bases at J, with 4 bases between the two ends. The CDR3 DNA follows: TGTGCCAGCAGTGTGTCAGAGACCCAGTACTTC. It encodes CASSVSETQYF.

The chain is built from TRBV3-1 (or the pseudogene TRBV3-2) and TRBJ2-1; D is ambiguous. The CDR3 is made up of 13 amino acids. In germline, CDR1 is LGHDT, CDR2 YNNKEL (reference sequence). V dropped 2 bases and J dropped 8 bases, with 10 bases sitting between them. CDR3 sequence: CASSQMGSHEQFF. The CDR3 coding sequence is TGTGCCAGCAGCCAAATGGGGTCCCATGAGCAGTTCTTC.

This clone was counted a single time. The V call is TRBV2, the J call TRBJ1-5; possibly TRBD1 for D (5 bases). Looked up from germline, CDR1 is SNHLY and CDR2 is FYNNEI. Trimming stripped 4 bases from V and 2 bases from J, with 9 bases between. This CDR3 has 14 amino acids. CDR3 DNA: TGTGCCAGCAGTGGGACATTCCGCAATCAGCCCCAGCATTTT. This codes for CASSGTFRNQPQHF.

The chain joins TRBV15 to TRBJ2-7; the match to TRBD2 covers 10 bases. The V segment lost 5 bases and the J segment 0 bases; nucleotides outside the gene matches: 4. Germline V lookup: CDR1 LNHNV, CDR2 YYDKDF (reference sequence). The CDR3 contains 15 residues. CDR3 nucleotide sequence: TGTGCCACCAGCTTACTAGCGGGGCGCTCCTACGAGCAGTACTTC. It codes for CATSLLAGRSYEQYF.

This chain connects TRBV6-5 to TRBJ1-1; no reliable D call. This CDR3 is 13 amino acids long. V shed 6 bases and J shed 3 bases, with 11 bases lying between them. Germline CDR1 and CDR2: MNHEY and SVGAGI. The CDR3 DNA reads TGTGCCAGCAGAACCCACCCGGACACTGAAGCTTTCTTT. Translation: CASRTHPDTEAFF.

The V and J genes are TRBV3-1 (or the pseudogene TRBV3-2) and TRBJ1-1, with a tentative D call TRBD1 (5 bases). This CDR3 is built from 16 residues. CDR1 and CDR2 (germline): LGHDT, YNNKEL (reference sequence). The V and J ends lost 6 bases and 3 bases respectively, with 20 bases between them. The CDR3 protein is CASRAGWAGEDTEAFF. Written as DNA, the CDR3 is TGTGCCAGCAGGGCAGGGTGGGCCGGCGAGGACACTGAAGCTTTCTTT.

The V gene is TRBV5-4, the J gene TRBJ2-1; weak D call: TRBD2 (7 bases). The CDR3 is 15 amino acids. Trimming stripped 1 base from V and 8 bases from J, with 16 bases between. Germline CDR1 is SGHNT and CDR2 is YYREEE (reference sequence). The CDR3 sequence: CASSLRGGGRDEQFF. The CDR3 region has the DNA TGTGCCAGCAGCTTGCGAGGGGGAGGGAGGGATGAGCAGTTCTTC.

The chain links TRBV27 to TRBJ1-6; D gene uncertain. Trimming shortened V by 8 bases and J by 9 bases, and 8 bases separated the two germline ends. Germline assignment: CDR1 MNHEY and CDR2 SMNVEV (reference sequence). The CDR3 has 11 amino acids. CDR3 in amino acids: CASGLGSPLHF. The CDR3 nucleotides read TGTGCCAGCGGCCTCGGTTCACCCCTCCACTTT.

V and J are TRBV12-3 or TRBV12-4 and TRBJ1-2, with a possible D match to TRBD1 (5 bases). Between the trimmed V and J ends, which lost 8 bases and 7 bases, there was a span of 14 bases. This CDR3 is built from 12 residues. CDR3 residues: CASGDELGGYTF. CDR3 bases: TGTGCCAGCGGGGACGAACTCGGTGGCTACACCTTC.

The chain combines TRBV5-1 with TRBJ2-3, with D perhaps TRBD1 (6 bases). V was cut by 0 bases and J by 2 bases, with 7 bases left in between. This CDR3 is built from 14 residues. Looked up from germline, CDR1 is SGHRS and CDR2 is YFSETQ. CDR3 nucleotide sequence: TGCGCCAGCAGCTTGGGGGACATCACAGATACGCAGTATTTT. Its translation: CASSLGDITDTQYF. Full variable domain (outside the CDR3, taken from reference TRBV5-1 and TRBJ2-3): KAGVTQTPRYLIKTRGQQVTLSCSPISGHRSVSWYQQTPGQGLQFLFEYFSETQRNKGNFPGRFSGRQFSNSRSEMNVSTLELGDSALYLCASSLGDITDTQYFGPGTRLTVL.

CDR3 residues: CASSFQPGGPGNTIYF. In DNA form, the CDR3 reads TGTGCCAGCAGCTTCCAACCCGGCGGGCCTGGAAACACCATATATTTT. This chain links TRBV7-8 with TRBJ1-3; D ambiguous. CDR3 length equals 16 residues. Germline CDR1 reads SGHVS; CDR2 reads FQNEAQ. Trimming took off 3 bases at V and 2 bases at J, with 14 bases between the two ends.

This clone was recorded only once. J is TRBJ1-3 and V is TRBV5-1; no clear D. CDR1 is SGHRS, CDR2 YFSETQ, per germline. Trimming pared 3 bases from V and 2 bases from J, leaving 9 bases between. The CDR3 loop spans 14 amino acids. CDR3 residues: CASSSGFTGNTIYF. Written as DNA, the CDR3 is TGCGCCAGCAGCTCGGGATTTACTGGAAACACCATATATTTT.

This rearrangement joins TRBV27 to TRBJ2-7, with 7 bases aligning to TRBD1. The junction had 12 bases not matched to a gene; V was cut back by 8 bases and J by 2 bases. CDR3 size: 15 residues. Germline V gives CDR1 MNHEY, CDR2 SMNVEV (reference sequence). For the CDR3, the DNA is TGTGCCAGCTCGAATACCCACAGGGGACCCTACGAGCAGTACTTC. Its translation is CASSNTHRGPYEQYF.

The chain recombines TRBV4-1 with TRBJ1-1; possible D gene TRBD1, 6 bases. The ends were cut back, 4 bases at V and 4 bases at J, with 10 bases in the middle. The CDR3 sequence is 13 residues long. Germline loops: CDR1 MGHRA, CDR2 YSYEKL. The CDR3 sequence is CASSRDMGTEAFF. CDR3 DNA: TGCGCCAGCAGCCGGGACATGGGCACTGAAGCTTTCTTT.

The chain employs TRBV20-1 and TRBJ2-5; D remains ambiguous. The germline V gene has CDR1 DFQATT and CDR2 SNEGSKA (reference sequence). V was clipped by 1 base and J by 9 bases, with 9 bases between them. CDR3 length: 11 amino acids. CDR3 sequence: CSARGTTPQYF. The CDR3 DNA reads TGCAGTGCTAGAGGTACCACCCCCCAGTACTTC.

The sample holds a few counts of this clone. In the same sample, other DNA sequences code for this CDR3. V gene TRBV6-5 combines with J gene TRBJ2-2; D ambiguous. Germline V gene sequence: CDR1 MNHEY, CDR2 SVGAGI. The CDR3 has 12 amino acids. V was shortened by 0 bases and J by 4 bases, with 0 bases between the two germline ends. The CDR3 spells CASSYSTGELFF. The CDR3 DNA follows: TGTGCCAGCAGTTACTCCACCGGGGAGCTGTTTTTT.

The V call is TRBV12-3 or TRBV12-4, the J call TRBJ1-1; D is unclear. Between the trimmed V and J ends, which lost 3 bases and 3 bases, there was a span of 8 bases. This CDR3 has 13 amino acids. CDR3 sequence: CASSFVSYTEAFF. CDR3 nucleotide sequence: TGTGCCAGCAGTTTCGTCAGCTACACTGAAGCTTTCTTT.

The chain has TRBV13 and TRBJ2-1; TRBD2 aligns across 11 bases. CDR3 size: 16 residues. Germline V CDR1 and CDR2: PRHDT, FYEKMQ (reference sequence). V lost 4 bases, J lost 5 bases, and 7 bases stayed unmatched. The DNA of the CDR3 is TGTGCCAGCAGCTCCCTTAGCGGGGGGGCCAACAATGAGCAGTTCTTC. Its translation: CASSSLSGGANNEQFF.

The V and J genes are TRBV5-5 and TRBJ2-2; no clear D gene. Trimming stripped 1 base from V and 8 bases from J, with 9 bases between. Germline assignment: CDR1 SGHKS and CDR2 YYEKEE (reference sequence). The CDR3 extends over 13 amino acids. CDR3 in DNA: TGTGCCAGCAGCTTGTTGCCGGAAGGGGAGCTGTTTTTT. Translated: CASSLLPEGELFF.

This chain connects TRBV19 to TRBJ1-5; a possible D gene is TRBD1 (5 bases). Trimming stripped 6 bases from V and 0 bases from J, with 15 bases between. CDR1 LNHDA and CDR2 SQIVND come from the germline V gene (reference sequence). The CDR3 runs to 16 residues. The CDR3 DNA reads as TGTGCCAGTAGCAGCGTGCCCAGGGTTAGCAATCAGCCCCAGCATTTT. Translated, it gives CASSSVPRVSNQPQHF.

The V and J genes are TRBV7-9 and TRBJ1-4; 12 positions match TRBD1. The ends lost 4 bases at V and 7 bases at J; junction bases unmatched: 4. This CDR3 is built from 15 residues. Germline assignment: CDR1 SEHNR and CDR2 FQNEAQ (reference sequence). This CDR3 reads CASSSRDRGLEKLFF. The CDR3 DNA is TGTGCCAGCAGCTCTCGGGACAGGGGGCTTGAAAAACTGTTTTTT. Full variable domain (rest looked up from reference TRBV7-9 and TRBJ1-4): DTGVSQNPRHKITKRGQNVTFRCDPISEHNRLYWYRQTLGQGPEFLTYFQNEAQLEKSRLLSDRFSAERPKGSFSTLEIQRTEQGDSAMYLCASSSRDRGLEKLFFGSGTQLSVL.

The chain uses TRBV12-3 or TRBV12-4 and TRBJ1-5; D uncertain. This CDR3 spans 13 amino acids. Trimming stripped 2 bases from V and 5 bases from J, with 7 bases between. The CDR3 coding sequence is TGTGCCAGCAGTTTACCTGGTTATCAGCCCCAGCATTTT. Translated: CASSLPGYQPQHF.

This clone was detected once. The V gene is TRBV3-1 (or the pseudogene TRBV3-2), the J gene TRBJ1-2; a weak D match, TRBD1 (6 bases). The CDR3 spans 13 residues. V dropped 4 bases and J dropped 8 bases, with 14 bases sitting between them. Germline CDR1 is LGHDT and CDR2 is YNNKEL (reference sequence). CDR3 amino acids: CASSRATGSGYTF. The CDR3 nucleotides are TGTGCCAGCAGCCGAGCAACAGGGTCGGGCTACACCTTC.